These 17 T cell receptor beta chains share one sample of origin, sequenced in a study of vaccination effects on CD4 cells after COVID-19. It was after nine to eleven days of culture that CD4+ T cells were isolated. Infection dated between March and December 2020, before the Alpha, Beta and Delta variants reached the United States. It was two doses of either the BNT162b2 or mRNA-1273 vaccine that participants received. Here immunoSEQ multiplex PCR was the method, and the copy in TCRdb shows in-frame clones only, minus some. The table lists about 34,000 clones, about 75% of them singletons. No antigen is known for these receptors. The sample here was CD4+ T cells from PBMCs cultured without peptide, taken after COVID-19 vaccination. The source is a human donor who had a prior SARS-CoV-2 infection.

A few counts support this clone. The chain couples TRBV10-3 to TRBJ1-1, with TRBD1 matching over 7 bases. The V and J ends lost 6 bases and 4 bases, in that order; junction bases with no gene match: 2. Germline CDR1 ENHRY, CDR2 SYGVKD. The CDR3 is 12 amino acids. CDR3 amino acids: CAISGTATEAFF. The CDR3 nucleotides read TGTGCCATCAGCGGGACAGCCACTGAAGCTTTCTTT.

The chain carries TRBV3-1 (or the pseudogene TRBV3-2) and TRBJ2-4; TRBD2 matches 9 bases. The CDR3 is made up of 17 amino acids. The V gene's germline CDR1 is LGHDT and CDR2 YNNKEL (reference sequence). V dropped 0 bases and J dropped 9; count of bases not matched to a gene: 12. In nucleotides, the CDR3 is TGTGCCAGCAGCCAAGACGAAGGCGGGAGGGCAACAAGCATTCAGTACTTC. It translates to CASSQDEGGRATSIQYF.

The chain joins TRBV7-9 to TRBJ1-1; tentative D call: TRBD1 (6 bases). The V gene lost 5 bases and the J gene lost 1 base, with 20 bases spanning the gap. The CDR3 has 17 residues. Per germline, CDR1 SEHNR and CDR2 FQNEAQ (reference sequence). Here the CDR3 reads CASSTGTSLLTNTEAFF. CDR3 coding DNA: TGTGCCAGCAGCACAGGGACATCGCTGCTAACGAACACTGAAGCTTTCTTT.

The chain has TRBV19 and TRBJ1-6; unclear D gene. V dropped 5 bases and J dropped 6 bases, with 5 bases sitting between them. The V gene's germline CDR1 is LNHDA and CDR2 SQIVND (reference sequence). This CDR3 has 12 residues. DNA for the CDR3: TGTGCCAGTAGTCAGATTAATTCACCCCTCCACTTT. This translates into CASSQINSPLHF.

The rearrangement uses TRBV7-3 and TRBJ1-1, with D possibly matching TRBD1 (6 bases). This CDR3 is built from 13 residues. Per germline, CDR1 SGHTA and CDR2 FQGTGA. V lost 4 bases, J lost 2 bases, and 8 bases lay in between. The CDR3 here is CASSSRGNTEAFF. In DNA form, the CDR3 reads TGTGCCAGCAGCTCCAGGGGAAACACTGAAGCTTTCTTT. The full variable domain, its missing parts supplied by reference TRBV7-3 and TRBJ1-1, is GAGVSQTPSNKVTEKGKYVELRCDPISGHTALYWYRQSLGQGPEFLIYFQGTGAADDSGLPNDRFFAVRPEGSVSTLKIQRTERGDSAVYLCASSSRGNTEAFFGQGTRLTVV.

This rearrangement joins TRBV6-1 to TRBJ2-5; maybe TRBD1 (6 bases). V gave up 2 bases and J gave up 5 bases, with 15 bases separating them. Germline CDR1 is MNHNS and CDR2 is SASEGT. This CDR3 region has 15 residues. As DNA, the CDR3 is TGTGCCAGCAGTGAAAAGTACAGGGTGAGGGAGACCCAGTACTTC. This encodes CASSEKYRVRETQYF.

This chain joins TRBV11-3 and TRBJ1-1; D remains unclear. The V end lost 1 base, the J end lost 1 base, and 4 bases lay between the germline ends. This CDR3 region has 13 residues. The V gene's germline CDR1 is SGHNT and CDR2 YENEEA. The chain's CDR3 is CASSLVSNTEAFF. The CDR3 nucleotides read TGTGCCAGCAGCTTAGTCTCGAACACTGAAGCTTTCTTT.

This chain links TRBV2 with TRBJ1-2, with D uncertain. The V end was cut by 5 bases, the J end by 7 bases, with 14 bases between. CDR3 length: 13 residues. The germline gives CDR1 SNHLY, CDR2 FYNNEI. CDR3 nucleotide sequence: TGTGCCAGCAGTTTTGCCCTGTCGGGTGGCTACACCTTC. As protein: CASSFALSGGYTF.

This chain uses TRBV19 with TRBJ2-6; the D gene could be TRBD1 or TRBD2 (6 bases each). The germline CDR1 and CDR2 sequences are LNHDA and SQIVND (reference sequence). This CDR3 has 18 amino acids. The V and J ends lost 4 bases and 2 bases respectively, with 18 bases between them. CDR3 sequence: CASSTVRGGLPGANVLTF. DNA for the CDR3: TGTGCCAGTAGTACCGTCAGGGGTGGACTACCTGGGGCCAACGTCCTGACTTTC. The entire variable domain, with the rest obtained from reference TRBV19 and TRBJ2-6, is as follows: DGGITQSPKYLFRKEGQNVTLSCEQNLNHDAMYWYRQDPGQGLRLIYYSQIVNDFQKGDIAEGYSVSREKKESFPLTVTSAQKNPTAFYLCASSTVRGGLPGANVLTFGAGSRLTVL.

The chain combines TRBV10-2 with TRBJ2-7; D unclear. The CDR3 totals 15 residues. Germline V gene sequence: CDR1 WSHSY, CDR2 SAAADI. Trimming took off 2 bases at V and 3 bases at J, with 14 bases between the two ends. The CDR3 nucleotides are TGCGCCAGCAGTGAGGTTCTAGTTCGAATCTACGAGCAGTACTTC. Translation: CASSEVLVRIYEQYF.

V gene TRBV13 combines with J gene TRBJ1-2; 9 bases match TRBD1. The CDR3 contains 15 residues. The germline CDR1 and CDR2 sequences are PRHDT and FYEKMQ (reference sequence). V lost 5 bases and J lost 5; bases outside the gene matches: 9. CDR3 coding DNA: TGTGCCAGCAGCCCGGGACAGGGCCGGTCGTATGGCTACACCTTC. It encodes CASSPGQGRSYGYTF.

The rearrangement joins TRBV18 to TRBJ2-2; weak D call: TRBD2 (5 bases). This CDR3 has 13 residues. V was trimmed by 6 bases and J by 5 bases, leaving 10 bases between them. The germline V gene encodes CDR1 KGHSH and CDR2 LQKENI. CDR3 sequence reads: CASSLSGTGELFF. In DNA form, the CDR3 reads TGTGCCAGCTCCCTATCGGGGACCGGGGAGCTGTTTTTT.

This chain joins TRBV5-1 and TRBJ2-6; D call uncertain. The CDR3 is 15 amino acids. V shed 4 bases and J shed 1 base, with 9 bases lying between them. Germline V lookup: CDR1 SGHRS, CDR2 YFSETQ. Written as DNA, the CDR3 is TGCGCCAGCAGCCGGAAGCTGTCTGGGGCCAACGTCCTGACTTTC. It codes for CASSRKLSGANVLTF.

The chain joins TRBV11-3 to TRBJ1-2; 8 bases match TRBD1. V lost 5 bases, J lost 4 bases, and 15 bases stayed unmatched. CDR1 and CDR2 from the germline V gene are SGHNT and YENEEA. The CDR3 has 17 amino acids. Here the CDR3 reads CASSPKRTGSAAYGYTF. Here the CDR3 DNA reads TGTGCCAGCAGCCCGAAAAGGACAGGGAGCGCCGCCTATGGCTACACCTTC. Supplemented by reference TRBV11-3 and TRBJ1-2, the full variable domain reads EAGVVQSPRYKIIEKKQPVAFWCNPISGHNTLYWYLQNLGQGPELLIRYENEEAVDDSQLPKDRFSAERLKGVDSTLKIQPAELGDSAVYLCASSPKRTGSAAYGYTFGSGTRLTVV.

A remark on this clone: A junction boundary mismatches the germline segment, possibly from a read error. The chain is built from TRBV7-7 and TRBJ2-2; D gene uncertain. CDR1 is SSHAT, CDR2 FNYEAQ, per germline (reference sequence). This CDR3 comprises 13 residues. The CDR3 protein is CASSLGIAGELFF. The DNA for the CDR3 is TGTGCTAGCAGCTTAGGTATCGCCGGGGAGCTGTTTTTT.

This clone was seen only once. The chain uses TRBV28 and TRBJ2-7; 8 bases are a match to TRBD2. Germline CDR1 reads MDHEN; CDR2 reads SYDVKM. The length of the CDR3 is 14 residues. The trim removed 7 bases at V and 4 bases at J, leaving 9 bases unmatched. CDR3 sequence: CASIKGLGEYEQYF. The CDR3 nucleotides are TGTGCCAGCATCAAGGGACTAGGGGAGTACGAGCAGTACTTC.

This chain uses TRBV24-1 with TRBJ1-1; TRBD1 agrees at 8 bases. Per the germline V gene, CDR1 is KGHDR and CDR2 is SFDVKD. The CDR3 extends over 16 amino acids. J was trimmed by 3 bases and V by 11 bases; bases with no gene match: 16. CDR3 sequence: CARRQGRILVDTEAFF. In nucleotides, the CDR3 is TGTGCCAGAAGACAGGGGCGGATTTTGGTAGACACTGAAGCTTTCTTT.